The 22 T cell receptor beta chains reported below all come from one sample, sequenced in a study of blood T cell repertoires in COVID-19. TCRdb's copy holds only in-frame clones and misses some; the assay was immunoSEQ multiplex PCR. The table records around 250,000 clones, over 75% of them present only once. Sequencing was done on a sample of PBMCs or T cells enriched from blood (not recorded which). The receptor source for this set is a man aged 18 to 35 who had recovered from COVID-19.

The chain links TRBV2 to TRBJ1-1, with TRBD1 matching over 8 bases. The junction had 7 bases not matched to a gene; V was cut back by 6 bases and J by 1 base. Looked up from germline, CDR1 is SNHLY and CDR2 is FYNNEI. The CDR3 contains 15 residues. This CDR3 reads CASRLRQGPNTEAFF. CDR3 bases: TGTGCCAGCAGACTCAGACAGGGGCCGAACACTGAAGCTTTCTTT.

The chain combines TRBV27 with TRBJ1-1; the D is unclear. V lost 5 bases to trimming and J lost 1 base, with 11 bases between them. The germline gives CDR1 MNHEY, CDR2 SMNVEV (reference sequence). This CDR3 is built from 14 residues. CDR3 nucleotide sequence: TGTGCCAGCAGTCCATTCCGGGGGAACACTGAAGCTTTCTTT. Its protein product is CASSPFRGNTEAFF.

The gene calls are TRBV28 and TRBJ1-1, with a tentative D call TRBD1 (5 bases). Deletions cut 9 bases from V and 0 bases from J, with 14 bases between. The CDR3 runs to 14 residues. Germline V gene sequence: CDR1 MDHEN, CDR2 SYDVKM. CDR3 sequence reads: CASWGGDLNTEAFF. CDR3 in DNA: TGTGCCAGTTGGGGGGGGGATCTGAACACTGAAGCTTTCTTT.

Only a few counts were recorded for this clone. The chain recombines TRBV9 with TRBJ2-5, with 11 bases fitting TRBD2. Germline V gives CDR1 SGDLS, CDR2 YYNGEE. J gave up 1 base and V 4 bases, and 6 bases lay outside the gene matches. CDR3 length: 16 residues. The CDR3 loop is CASSRVAGGIQETQYF. The DNA for the CDR3 is TGTGCCAGCAGCCGGGTAGCGGGAGGGATCCAAGAGACCCAGTACTTC. Full variable domain (missing parts from reference TRBV9 and TRBJ2-5): DSGVTQTPKHLITATGQRVTLRCSPRSGDLSVYWYQQSLDQGLQFLIQYYNGEERAKGNILERFSAQQFPDLHSELNLSSLELGDSALYFCASSRVAGGIQETQYFGPGTRLLVL.

This clone was picked up one time. The gene calls are TRBV5-4 and TRBJ1-5, with D uncertain. The germline CDR1 and CDR2 sequences are SGHNT and YYREEE (reference sequence). The CDR3 loop spans 15 amino acids. V lost 1 base to trimming and J lost 0 bases, with 8 bases between them. The CDR3 DNA reads TGTGCCAGCAGCTTGAATCCAGATAGCAATCAGCCCCAGCATTTT. It yields the protein CASSLNPDSNQPQHF.

V and J are TRBV11-2 and TRBJ2-1; D is uncertain. The germline gives CDR1 SGHAT, CDR2 FQNNGV. This CDR3 has 14 residues. Trimming cost V 1 base and J 5 bases, with 9 bases left between them. CDR3 DNA: TGTGCCAGCAGCTTAGGCGCCTTACACAATGAGCAGTTCTTC. Amino acid sequence: CASSLGALHNEQFF.

The V and J genes are TRBV3-1 (or the pseudogene TRBV3-2) and TRBJ2-5, with D perhaps TRBD1 (6 bases). The CDR3 covers 15 residues. The V end lost 2 bases, the J end lost 2 bases, and 12 bases lay between the germline ends. The germline V gene encodes CDR1 LGHDT and CDR2 YNNKEL (reference sequence). The CDR3 here is CASSQYREPQETQYF. The CDR3 region has the DNA TGTGCCAGCAGCCAATACAGGGAGCCTCAAGAGACCCAGTACTTC.

The V and J genes are TRBV27 and TRBJ2-7; D unresolved. This CDR3 contains 13 residues. Trimming removed 3 bases from V and 3 bases from J, with 9 bases in between. Germline V gene lookup returns CDR1 MNHEY and CDR2 SMNVEV (reference sequence). The CDR3 nucleotides read TGTGCCAGCAGTTTTTACAGAAACTACGAGCAGTACTTC. Translation gives CASSFYRNYEQYF.

This chain connects TRBV11-3 to TRBJ2-3; 7 bases fit TRBD2. Germline CDR1 is SGHNT and CDR2 is YENEEA. The CDR3 consists of 20 residues. V trimming: 0 bases; J trimming: 3 bases; junction bases outside the gene matches: 18. The CDR3 reads CASSLDPILFGGSGTDTQYF. In nucleotides, the CDR3 is TGTGCCAGCAGCTTAGACCCTATCCTCTTTGGCGGGAGTGGTACAGATACGCAGTATTTT.

The V call is TRBV11-3, the J call TRBJ1-1; D unresolved. V lost 1 base and J lost 7, with 7 bases in between. CDR1 and CDR2 from the germline V gene are SGHNT and YENEEA. The CDR3 sequence is 12 residues long. CDR3 bases: TGTGCCAGCAGCTTAGTAACGAGTGAAGCTTTCTTT. Protein sequence: CASSLVTSEAFF.

V gene TRBV10-1 combines with J gene TRBJ2-1; TRBD2 is a possible D gene (6 bases). CDR1 WNHNN and CDR2 SYGVQD come from the germline V gene (reference sequence). The length of the CDR3 is 12 residues. Trimming cost V 3 bases and J 10 bases, with 10 bases left between them. The CDR3 protein is CASSDLSGEQFF. Here the CDR3 DNA reads TGCGCCAGCAGTGACCTTAGCGGCGAGCAGTTCTTC.

The chain employs TRBV6-5 and TRBJ2-5; 7 bases align to TRBD1. The V segment lost 2 bases and the J segment 5 bases; nucleotides outside the gene matches: 11. The CDR3 sequence is 16 residues long. The germline V gene encodes CDR1 MNHEY and CDR2 SVGAGI. CDR3 loop: CASSYGDRSMGETQYF. In nucleotides, the CDR3 is TGTGCCAGCAGTTACGGGGACAGATCAATGGGGGAGACCCAGTACTTC.

The rearrangement links TRBV4-1 to TRBJ1-6; possibly TRBD1 for D (6 bases). V was clipped by 0 bases and J by 7 bases, with 10 bases between them. CDR3 size: 15 residues. Germline lookup yields CDR1 MGHRA and CDR2 YSYEKL. The CDR3 is CASSQETGANSPLHF. The CDR3 DNA follows: TGCGCCAGCAGCCAAGAGACAGGCGCCAATTCACCCCTCCACTTT.

V gene TRBV25-1 combines with J gene TRBJ1-1; 8 nucleotides match TRBD1. Germline trimming cut 2 bases from V and 9 bases from J; bases unmatched to any gene: 5. CDR1 and CDR2 from the germline V gene are MGHDK and SYGVNS. This CDR3 is 13 amino acids long. The CDR3, as DNA: TGTGCCAGCAGTGAAACAGGGGGACGTAAAGCTTTCTTT. Its translation is CASSETGGRKAFF.

The genes are TRBV4-2 and TRBJ1-6; TRBD1 might be the D (6 bases). V lost 3 bases and J lost 5, with 11 bases in between. The germline CDR1 and CDR2 sequences are LGHNA and YNFKEQ. The CDR3 sequence is 15 residues long. The CDR3 DNA reads as TGTGCCAGCAGCCAGGGAGGGGACAATAATTCACCCCTCCACTTT. Its protein product is CASSQGGDNNSPLHF.

The rearrangement joins TRBV9 to TRBJ2-3; TRBD1 aligns across 9 bases. Germline trimming cut 7 bases from V and 4 bases from J; bases unmatched to any gene: 16. This CDR3 has 17 residues. The germline V gene has CDR1 SGDLS and CDR2 YYNGEE. The CDR3 region has the DNA TGTGCCAGCTCACGAGAACTGGGACAGGGTGGGGCAGATACGCAGTATTTT. This codes for CASSRELGQGGADTQYF.

This rearrangement joins TRBV10-3 to TRBJ1-1; perhaps TRBD1 as D (6 bases). The CDR3 runs 15 residues. Germline V gives CDR1 ENHRY, CDR2 SYGVKD. V shed 6 bases and J shed 5 bases, with 19 bases lying between them. CDR3 protein: CAIRGPGQGSTEAFF. CDR3 bases: TGTGCCATCAGAGGGCCGGGGCAGGGGAGTACTGAAGCTTTCTTT.

The chain combines TRBV6-5 with TRBJ2-1, with TRBD2 matching over 7 bases. This CDR3 contains 15 residues. J was trimmed by 3 bases and V by 0 bases; bases with no gene match: 2. Germline lookup yields CDR1 MNHEY and CDR2 SVGAGI. For the CDR3, the DNA is TGTGCCAGCAGTTACTCTCCTAGCGGCTACAATGAGCAGTTCTTC. The encoded protein is CASSYSPSGYNEQFF.

On this clone itself: The sample contains more than one DNA sequence encoding this CDR3. The rearrangement links TRBV5-1 to TRBJ1-1; D may be TRBD1 (5 bases). Trimming cost V 5 bases and J 4 bases, with 18 bases left between them. Per the germline V gene, CDR1 is SGHRS and CDR2 is YFSETQ. The CDR3 spans 15 residues. CDR3 DNA sequence: TGCGCCAGCAGTTTAGACGGGACTACGGGCACTGAAGCTTTCTTT. As protein: CASSLDGTTGTEAFF. The entire variable domain, with the rest obtained from reference TRBV5-1 and TRBJ1-1, is as follows: KAGVTQTPRYLIKTRGQQVTLSCSPISGHRSVSWYQQTPGQGLQFLFEYFSETQRNKGNFPGRFSGRQFSNSRSEMNVSTLELGDSALYLCASSLDGTTGTEAFFGQGTRLTVV.

V gene TRBV5-5 combines with J gene TRBJ1-6; TRBD1 agrees at 9 bases. This CDR3 has 15 residues. The trim removed 4 bases at V and 7 bases at J, leaving 6 bases unmatched. Germline V gene sequence: CDR1 SGHKS, CDR2 YYEKEE (reference sequence). CDR3 nucleotide sequence: TGTGCCAGCAGCAAATCGGGACAGGGAAATTCACCCCTCCACTTT. It specifies CASSKSGQGNSPLHF.

The chain couples TRBV18 to TRBJ2-1; D might be TRBD2 (5 bases). There are 17 residues in the CDR3. Trimming left V 3 bases short and J 1 base short, with 16 bases between. Looked up from germline, CDR1 is KGHSH and CDR2 is LQKENI. In nucleotides, the CDR3 is TGTGCCAGCTCACCCATAGGGTTCGGGATTTCCTACAATGAGCAGTTCTTC. Translated: CASSPIGFGISYNEQFF.

The chain carries TRBV7-9 and TRBJ2-1; 13 bases line up with TRBD2. V lost 5 bases and J lost 8; bases outside the gene matches: 6. Germline-derived CDR1 and CDR2 are SEHNR and FQNEAQ (reference sequence). This CDR3 spans 15 amino acids. This CDR3 is CASSITSGGVHEQFF. The CDR3 region has the DNA TGTGCCAGCAGCATCACTAGCGGGGGGGTCCATGAGCAGTTCTTC.